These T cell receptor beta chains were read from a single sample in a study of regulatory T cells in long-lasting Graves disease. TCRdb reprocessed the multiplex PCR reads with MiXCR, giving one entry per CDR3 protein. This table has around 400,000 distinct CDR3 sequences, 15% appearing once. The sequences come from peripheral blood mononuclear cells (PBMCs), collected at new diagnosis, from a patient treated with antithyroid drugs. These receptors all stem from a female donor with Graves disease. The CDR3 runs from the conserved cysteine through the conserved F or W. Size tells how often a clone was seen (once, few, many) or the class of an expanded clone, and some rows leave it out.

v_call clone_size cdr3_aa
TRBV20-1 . CSAAGAAGQLNNEQFF
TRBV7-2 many CASSLPGGSSYEQYF
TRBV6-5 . CASSYYTGELFF
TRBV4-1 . CASSQLLAPGNTIYF
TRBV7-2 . CASPVKRGLNTGELFF
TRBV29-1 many CSSECWQPNEKLFF
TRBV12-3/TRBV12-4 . CASSTLSSNQPQHF
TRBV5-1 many CASSLATVSTDTQYF
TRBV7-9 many CASSSGLADPYEQYF
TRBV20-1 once CSARGLAGVAISTDTQYF
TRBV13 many CASSLEGQGGSPLHF
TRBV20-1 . CSAPGSTYEQYF
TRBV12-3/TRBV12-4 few CASSLAVSGSGYGYTF
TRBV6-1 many CASKMGVNTEAFF
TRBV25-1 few CARLLPRNEQYF
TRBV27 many CASSQGSTEAFF
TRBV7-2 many CASSLDWWTGGSGELFF
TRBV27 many CASSLHWGGAETQYF
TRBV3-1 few CASSQETGPQETQYF
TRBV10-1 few CASTGQTSREQYF
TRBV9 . CASSVAPSSGQSYGYTF
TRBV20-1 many CSALTGFLEKLFF
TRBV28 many CAGGAPGYGYTF